These 2 T cell receptor beta chains share one sample of origin, sequenced in a study of T cell responses to AZD1222 COVID-19 vaccine. Assay used: immunoSEQ multiplex PCR; TCRdb lists only in-frame clones, some missing. The sample has 90,000 to 120,000 clones; around 90% are singletons. The material was peripheral blood, obtained on day 0 of AZD1222 vaccination. The receptors here all came from an adult in good health.

This sequence joins TRBV14 and TRBJ2-7; 8 bases are shared with TRBD1. Germline V gives CDR1 SGHDN, CDR2 FVKESK. Trimming removed 3 bases from V and 0 bases from J; junction bases left unmatched: 1. The CDR3 is 14 amino acids. The CDR3 DNA sequence: TGTGCCAGCAGCCACGACAGGGGCTCCTACGAGCAGTACTTC. As protein: CASSHDRGSYEQYF.

This clone has just one count. The chain links TRBV5-1 to TRBJ2-7; tentatively, D is TRBD1 (5 bases). The CDR3 covers 14 residues. Germline CDR1 reads SGHRS; CDR2 reads YFSETQ. Trimming left V 5 bases short and J 2 bases short, with 14 bases between. CDR3: CASRRHQGTYEQYF. For the CDR3, the DNA is TGCGCCAGCAGGAGGCACCAGGGAACCTACGAGCAGTACTTC.